This TCR beta chain was recorded in a study of T cell repertoires in cytomegalovirus infection. Looking at the study overall: TCR beta signatures that were public indicated CMV infection and matching HLA type.

In its sample, this clonotype was seen many times. Its antigen remains unknown. Findings of the study overall: HLA-C-restricted TCR beta clonotypes specific for CMV led the ex vivo response.

TCRdb independently ran MiXCR on the reads; one entry per CDR3 protein. The repertoire holds fewer than 350,000 distinct CDR3 sequences, 15% to 20% seen once, with about 11% in the top ten. Germline V CDR1 and CDR2: SGHTA, FQGNSA. With V trimmed by 5 bases and J by 6 bases, 6 bases remained unmatched. CDR3 length equals 14 residues. The clonotype was recovered from a human donor in good health (CMV status not recorded). Some clones in this sample may be carry-over from other donors' samples. This chain links TRBV7-2 with TRBJ2-2, with TRBD1 identical over 7 bases. Sequencing was done on a sample of PBMCs. CDR3 DNA sequence: TGTGCCAGCAGCCTGACAGGGCTTGCCGGGGAGCTGTTTTTT. Its protein product is CASSLTGLAGELFF.